Here is one T cell receptor beta chain with its context. Antigen specificity is unknown. At one end the junction does not follow the germline gene, possibly because of a read error. This specimen belongs to a study of tumor-infiltrating lymphocytes in primary liver carcinoma. Study results and limitations: Reduced overlap was seen in tumor-adjacent and tumor-blood pairs versus tumor region pairs.

The CDR3 length is 15 residues. Germline V CDR1 and CDR2: SGHAT, FQNNGV. TCR beta cDNA was made from around 460 ng total RNA with a constant-region primer. Slightly modified ARM-PCR, run as three nested multiplex PCR rounds, produced the TCR beta libraries. Use of TRBV1-TRBV30 forward primers with a C-beta reverse primer characterized the first two PCR rounds, which lasted approximately 11 cycles each. In TCRdb, the multiplex PCR reads were re-called with MiXCR into one record per CDR3 protein. The sample contains under 85,000 distinct CDR3 sequences, roughly 72% of which appear only once. Each 20-30 mg portion of unsorted bulk tissue served as the source for co-extraction of RNA and DNA.

The sequenced sample was liver tumor tissue from sampling region 1. As to subset: tumor region T1, superior pole. The TCR originated in a man between 35 and 55 years old with primary liver carcinoma and hepatitis B virus infection. The chain joins TRBV11-2 to TRBJ2-7; D is perhaps TRBD1 (6 bases). CDR3 in DNA: TGTGCCAGCAACTTAGTGAGGGGGAGCTCCTACGAGCAATACTTC. Its protein is CASNLVRGSSYEQYF.